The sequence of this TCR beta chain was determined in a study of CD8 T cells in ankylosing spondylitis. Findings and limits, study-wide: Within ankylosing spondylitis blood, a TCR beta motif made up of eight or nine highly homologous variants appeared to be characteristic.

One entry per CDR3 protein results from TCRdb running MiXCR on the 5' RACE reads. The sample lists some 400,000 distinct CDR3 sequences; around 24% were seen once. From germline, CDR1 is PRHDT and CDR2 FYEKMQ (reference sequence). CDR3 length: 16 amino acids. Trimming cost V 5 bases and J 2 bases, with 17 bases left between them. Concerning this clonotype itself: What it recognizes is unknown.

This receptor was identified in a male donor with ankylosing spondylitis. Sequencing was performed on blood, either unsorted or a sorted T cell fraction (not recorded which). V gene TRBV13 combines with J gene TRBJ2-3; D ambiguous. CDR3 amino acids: CASSQLWYSTTDTQYF. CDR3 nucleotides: TGTGCCAGCAGCCAGTTGTGGTATTCTACCACAGATACGCAGTATTTT.